This T cell receptor beta chain stems from a study of T cells in tuberculosis. About the study: A South African cohort included IGRA-negative adolescents, latently infected IGRA-positive adolescents and adults with active tuberculosis.

As regards this clone: Antigen specificity is unknown.

Some clones are missing from TCRdb's copy, which holds only in-frame ones; the method was immunoSEQ multiplex PCR. Of tens of thousands of clones in the sample, around 87% are singletons; the top ten hold about 6.5%. The CDR3 sequence is 14 residues long. Deletions cut 3 bases from V and 8 bases from J, with 14 bases between. Germline V gives CDR1 MGHRA, CDR2 YSYEKL. Study-wide results and caveats: Selection depended on which cryopreserved specimens were available. GEM motif frequencies gave less than 75% accuracy; the GMM repertoire gave about 87%. Active tuberculosis alpha repertoires lay closer to GMM-specific TCRs than controls'.

The sequence was collected from a donor aged 10-29 years with latent tuberculosis or without tuberculosis infection. This chain links TRBV4-1 with TRBJ2-1, with D perhaps TRBD1 (7 bases). Sequenced input: PBMCs. The CDR3 region is CASSHTGDWDEQFF. CDR3 bases: TGCGCCAGCAGCCATACAGGGGACTGGGATGAGCAGTTCTTC.